This TCR beta chain stems from a study of CD8 T cells in ankylosing spondylitis. Study findings and constraints: In ankylosing spondylitis blood, a motif of fewer than 10 highly homologous TCR beta variants appeared characteristic. Both synovial fluid and blood in reactive arthritis had previously been reported to carry some motif variants.

TCRdb processed the 5' RACE reads anew with MiXCR; each CDR3 protein has one entry. The sample has a few hundred thousand distinct CDR3 sequences, approximately 20% seen once; the top ten hold about a sixth. With respect to this clonotype: Its antigen remains unknown.

CDR3 length equals 15 residues. Trimming took off 4 bases at V and 6 bases at J, with 17 bases between the two ends. The germline gives CDR1 SGHRS, CDR2 YFSETQ. The material sequenced was blood, either unsorted or a sorted T cell fraction (not recorded which). The receptor was isolated from a male donor with ankylosing spondylitis. V is TRBV5-1 and J is TRBJ2-1, with D possibly matching TRBD2 (5 bases). CDR3 coding DNA: TGCGCCAGCAGCGAGACCACTGGGAGTTTCAATGAGCAGTTCTTC. Encoded protein: CASSETTGSFNEQFF.